Listed here is a single T cell receptor (beta chain). This sample is drawn from a study of shared clonotypes between healthy human individuals. The donors were all Caucasian adults (living in Nashville, Tennessee). This was a deep-level run. TCRdb's copy holds only in-frame clones and misses some; the assay was immunoSEQ multiplex PCR. The sample includes over 2 million clones, approximately 95% seen only once; the top ten take approximately 0.13%. The CDR3 covers 14 residues. Trimming left V 1 base short and J 2 bases short, with 8 bases between. CDR1 SEHNR and CDR2 FQNEAQ come from the germline V gene (reference sequence).

This clonotype originated in a man younger than 35 in good health. Material: naive CD4+ T cells sorted from blood. Subset given: CD45RA+ positively selected. The genes are TRBV7-9 and TRBJ1-2, with no clear D. In DNA form, the CDR3 reads TGTGCCAGCAGCTTAGTTTCAGAGAACTATGGCTACACCTTC. This encodes CASSLVSENYGYTF.